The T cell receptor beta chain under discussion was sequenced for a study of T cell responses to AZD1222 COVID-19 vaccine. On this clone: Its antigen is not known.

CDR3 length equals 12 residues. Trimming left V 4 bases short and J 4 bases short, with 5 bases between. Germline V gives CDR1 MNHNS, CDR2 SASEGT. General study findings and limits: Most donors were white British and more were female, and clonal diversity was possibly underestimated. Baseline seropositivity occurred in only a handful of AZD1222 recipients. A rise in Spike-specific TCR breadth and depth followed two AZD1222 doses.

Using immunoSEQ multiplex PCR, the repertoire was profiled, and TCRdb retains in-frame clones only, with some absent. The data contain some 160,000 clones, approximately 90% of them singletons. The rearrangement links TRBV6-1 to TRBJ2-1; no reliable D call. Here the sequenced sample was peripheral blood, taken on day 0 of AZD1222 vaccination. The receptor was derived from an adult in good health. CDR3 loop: CASSVRYNEQFF. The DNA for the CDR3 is TGTGCCAGCAGTGTACGGTACAATGAGCAGTTCTTC.